Here is one TCR beta chain with its context. This receptor's antigen is unknown. Per-base qualities were not stored, and no clone one base away is much larger. The library was produced with the immunoSEQ multiplex PCR assay. What TCRdb holds here is the immuneACCESS table cut down to in-frame rearrangements. Part of the clones is not present; checked against another copy, under half of the missing clones reflect an unresolved V gene, and the others are unexplained. The sample records nearly 200,000 clones, about 89% of which are singletons. The ten largest clonotypes hold approximately 1.8% of the sample. The data belong to a study of control samples from healthy donors and cancer patients (TCRdb year 2020). Germline trimming: 4 bases from V, 4 bases from J; junction bases outside gene matches: 4. For CDR1 and CDR2, the germline V gene (reference sequence) lists SEHNR and FQNEAQ. Counted from cysteine to phenylalanine, this CDR3 has 15 amino acids. Only the CDR3 region is kept as DNA, spanning 45 bases read in frame from base 1.

Source material: blood. The sequence joins TRBV7-9 to TRBJ2-5, with 12 bases in between that match TRBD2. This TCR was recovered from a man in his thirties or forties in good health. The CDR3 corresponds to CASSSLAGGRETQYF. The sequence in DNA is TGTGCCAGCAGCTCCCTAGCGGGGGGGCGAGAGACCCAGTACTTC. With the portions outside the CDR3 filled from the reference TRBV7-9 and TRBJ2-5 genes, the complete variable region becomes DTGVSQNPRHKITKRGQNVTFRCDPISEHNRLYWYRQTLGQGPEFLTYFQNEAQLEKSRLLSDRFSAERPKGSFSTLEIQRTEQGDSAMYLCASSSLAGGRETQYFGPGTRLLVL.